This TCR beta chain was sequenced in a study of blood T cell repertoires in COVID-19. Per the original methods: Amplified reference gene primers provided the basis for estimating nucleated cell counts. TCRdb keeps only in-frame clones here, not all; method: immunoSEQ multiplex PCR. The V and J calls and clone size are taken from that table; D and trimming were inferred from the DNA. The sample holds 150,000 to 200,000 clones; roughly 80% are singletons and the top ten take 15% to 20%. What was sequenced was peripheral blood. This TCR was recovered from a man aged 60-69 years with active or convalescent COVID-19.

CDR3 amino acids: CASSLDSSYGYTF. CDR3 sequence (DNA): TGTGCCAGTTCTCTAGACAGCTCCTATGGCTACACCTTC. The chain couples TRBV6-5 to TRBJ1-2; D perhaps matches TRBD1 (5 bases). The CDR3 is made up of 13 amino acids. Trimming removed 9 bases from V and 4 bases from J, with 15 bases in between. The germline V gene encodes CDR1 MNHEY and CDR2 SVGAGI.